The source of this T cell receptor (beta chain) is a study of post-analysis software for immune sequencing data. As for the study in general: The study covered relapsing-remitting, secondary progressive and progressive-relapsing courses of multiple sclerosis. Overall study results and limits: When compared against controls, multiple sclerosis patients showed significantly lower normalized Chao1 diversity. Those samples that were prepared in the same batch co-clustered strongly by F measure. Elevated frequency relative to controls characterized four or five TRBV segments in patients, TRBV5-6, TRBV5-1 and TRBV20-1 among them.

Unique molecular identifiers featured in each of the TCR beta cDNA libraries. MiXCR, run by TCRdb on the PCR reads, gives a single entry per CDR3 protein. The sample records fewer than 600,000 distinct CDR3 sequences, 40% to 55% being singletons. Germline assignment: CDR1 SGHRS and CDR2 YFSETQ. V lost 2 bases and J lost 3; bases outside the gene matches: 1. The CDR3 length is 13 residues. This clonotype occurred a few times. Its antigen is not identified. The specimen was blood. The chain combines TRBV5-1 with TRBJ1-1; TRBD1 aligns across 7 bases. This receptor was taken from a girl between 5 and 17 years old with multiple sclerosis. In nucleotides, the CDR3 is TGCGCCAGCAGCTTTACAGGGGACACTGAAGCTTTCTTT. Protein sequence: CASSFTGDTEAFF. Complete variable domain (other parts from reference TRBV5-1 and TRBJ1-1): KAGVTQTPRYLIKTRGQQVTLSCSPISGHRSVSWYQQTPGQGLQFLFEYFSETQRNKGNFPGRFSGRQFSNSRSEMNVSTLELGDSALYLCASSFTGDTEAFFGQGTRLTVV.